This entry lists 32 T cell receptor beta chains sequenced from one sample in a study of blood T cell repertoires in COVID-19. The assay was immunoSEQ multiplex PCR, and TCRdb's table has in-frame clones only and misses some. The sample includes nearly 80,000 clones, around 80% of them seen just once. Sequencing input: peripheral blood. The receptors originated from a woman in her 70s with acute or convalescent COVID-19.

The V gene is TRBV2, the J gene TRBJ2-1, with 8 bases matching TRBD1. Unmatched junction bases numbered 5, after V lost 4 bases and J lost 3 bases. CDR3 length: 15 residues. Germline V gene sequence: CDR1 SNHLY, CDR2 FYNNEI. This CDR3 reads CASSGGQGLYNEQFF. DNA of the CDR3: TGTGCCAGCAGTGGCGGACAGGGACTCTACAATGAGCAGTTCTTC.

The genes are TRBV18 and TRBJ1-2; TRBD1 aligns across 7 bases. CDR1 is KGHSH, CDR2 LQKENI, per germline. The V gene end was trimmed by 2 bases and the J gene end by 7 bases; junction bases not matched to a gene: 13. The CDR3 is 16 amino acids. The DNA of the CDR3 is TGTGCCAGCTCACCAGGCTCGGGCCAAGGGGGCGGTGGCTACACCTTC. Translation: CASSPGSGQGGGGYTF.

This sequence joins TRBV6-4 and TRBJ1-1, with a tentative D call TRBD1 (6 bases). Germline CDR1 reads MRHNA; CDR2 reads SNTAGT. V lost 4 bases and J lost 4, with 28 bases in between. The CDR3 length is 19 residues. The CDR3 here is CASSGLSGQSKRGPTEAFF. The CDR3, as DNA: TGTGCCAGCAGTGGGCTGTCGGGACAATCGAAACGGGGTCCCACTGAAGCTTTCTTT.

The chain is built from TRBV30 and TRBJ2-3; 10 bases map to TRBD1. The V and J ends lost 5 bases and 2 bases, in that order; junction bases with no gene match: 13. The length of the CDR3 is 17 residues. The germline V gene has CDR1 GTSNPN and CDR2 SVGIG (reference sequence). CDR3 DNA: TGTGCCTGGGCGCTTCCGGCGACAGGGGGCTACACAGATACGCAGTATTTT. It encodes CAWALPATGGYTDTQYF. Supplemented by reference TRBV30 and TRBJ2-3, the full variable domain reads SQTIHQWPATLVQPVGSPLSLECTVEGTSNPNLYWYRQAAGRGLQLLFYSVGIGQISSEVPQNLSASRPQDRQFILSSKKLLLSDSGFYLCAWALPATGGYTDTQYFGPGTRLTVL.

The chain combines TRBV5-1 with TRBJ2-7; TRBD1 matches 12 bases. The CDR3 length is 15 residues. Germline CDR1 SGHRS, CDR2 YFSETQ. V gave up 0 bases and J gave up 5 bases; unmatched junction bases: 3. CDR3 in amino acids: CASSLGDRGPDEQYF. The CDR3 DNA reads TGCGCCAGCAGCTTGGGGGACAGGGGGCCGGACGAGCAGTACTTC.

The chain combines TRBV7-3 with TRBJ2-3; a weak D match, TRBD1 (6 bases). The germline V gene encodes CDR1 SGHTA and CDR2 FQGTGA. Deletions cut 2 bases from V and 3 bases from J, with 9 bases between. The CDR3 is made up of 14 amino acids. CDR3 residues: CASSLQTGTDTQYF. The CDR3, as DNA: TGTGCCAGCAGCTTACAGACAGGAACAGATACGCAGTATTTT.

The CDR3 nucleotides are TGCGCCAGCAGCCCGATGAACTTTCGGGTTTGGTTGGGGGCCAACGTCCTGACTTTC. Its translation is CASSPMNFRVWLGANVLTF. The chain recombines TRBV5-1 with TRBJ2-6; D ambiguous. The CDR3 contains 19 residues. Trimming left V 4 bases short and J 4 bases short, with 24 bases between. Germline V lookup: CDR1 SGHRS, CDR2 YFSETQ.

The CDR3 region is CAWRDRGTDTQYF. In nucleotides, the CDR3 is TGTGCCTGGAGGGACAGGGGCACAGATACGCAGTATTTT. V gene TRBV30 combines with J gene TRBJ2-3, with TRBD1 matching 8 bases. CDR1 and CDR2 (germline): GTSNPN, SVGIG (reference sequence). The CDR3 is made up of 13 amino acids. Trimming cost V 3 bases and J 1 base; bases outside gene matches: 0.

V is TRBV9 and J is TRBJ1-3; TRBD1 matches 10 bases. Per the germline V gene, CDR1 is SGDLS and CDR2 is YYNGEE. The junction had 13 bases not matched to a gene; V was cut back by 4 bases and J by 3 bases. The CDR3 is 18 amino acids. The CDR3 spells CASSTQTGTGVRGNTIYF. The DNA of the CDR3 is TGTGCCAGCAGCACCCAAACCGGGACAGGGGTGCGTGGAAACACCATATATTTT.

This clone has just one count. The chain links TRBV29-1 to TRBJ1-1; D is unclear. This CDR3 is built from 11 residues. The germline V gene has CDR1 SQVTM and CDR2 ANQGSEA. V was shortened by 6 bases and J by 6 bases, with 11 bases between the two germline ends. For the CDR3, the DNA is TGCAGCGTCGCGGCCGGGGCTGAAGCTTTCTTT. Residues: CSVAAGAEAFF.

This chain joins TRBV24-1 and TRBJ2-5, with 9 bases matching TRBD2. CDR1 is KGHDR and CDR2 is SFDVKD in the germline V gene. J was trimmed by 1 base and V by 5 bases; bases with no gene match: 7. This CDR3 spans 16 amino acids. The CDR3 coding sequence is TGTGCCACCAGTGCCCCAGCGGGGGGCCTCCAAGAGACCCAGTACTTC. Translating gives CATSAPAGGLQETQYF.

The chain has TRBV27 and TRBJ1-1; no definite D call. V dropped 4 bases and J dropped 0 bases, with 12 bases sitting between them. The CDR3 has 15 amino acids. Germline lookup yields CDR1 MNHEY and CDR2 SMNVEV (reference sequence). The CDR3 reads CASSSRPTVNTEAFF. The CDR3 nucleotides are TGTGCCAGCAGTTCCCGACCCACAGTGAACACTGAAGCTTTCTTT.

This chain uses TRBV30 with TRBJ1-3; D possibly corresponds to TRBD1 (5 bases). V was trimmed by 0 bases and J by 2 bases, leaving 14 bases between them. The germline gives CDR1 GTSNPN, CDR2 SVGIG (reference sequence). The CDR3 has 16 amino acids. CDR3 bases: TGTGCCTGGAGTGTACAGAATCCGGGGGCTGGAAACACCATATATTTT. Translated: CAWSVQNPGAGNTIYF.

This clone occurred a few times. The rearrangement joins TRBV6-1 to TRBJ2-5; D is ambiguous. V dropped 0 bases and J dropped 5 bases, with 7 bases sitting between them. The CDR3 sequence is 13 residues long. Germline CDR1 MNHNS, CDR2 SASEGT. The CDR3 nucleotides read TGTGCCAGCAGTGAAGCGAGGTGGGAGACCCAGTACTTC. Its translation: CASSEARWETQYF.

V is TRBV18 and J is TRBJ2-1; TRBD2 matches at 10 bases. V trimming: 3 bases; J trimming: 3 bases; junction bases outside the gene matches: 5. Germline assignment: CDR1 KGHSH and CDR2 LQKENI. The CDR3 totals 16 residues. CDR3 in DNA: TGTGCCAGCTCACCGCCCCTAGCGGGAGTCTACAATGAGCAGTTCTTC. Amino acid sequence: CASSPPLAGVYNEQFF.

The chain couples TRBV7-9 to TRBJ2-3; 13 bases are shared with TRBD2. CDR3 length: 16 residues. From germline, CDR1 is SEHNR and CDR2 FQNEAQ (reference sequence). After removal of 4 bases from V and 0 bases from J, the junction contained 1 base not matched to a gene. CDR3 sequence reads: CASSSGLAGSTDTQYF. DNA for the CDR3: TGTGCCAGCAGCTCGGGACTAGCGGGGAGCACAGATACGCAGTATTTT.

The V and J genes are TRBV4-1 and TRBJ1-2; 7 bases map to TRBD1. V lost 1 base and J lost 3; bases outside the gene matches: 5. The CDR3 consists of 15 residues. Germline V gene sequence: CDR1 MGHRA, CDR2 YSYEKL. The CDR3 loop reads CASSQVVQGYYGYTF. CDR3 nucleotides: TGCGCCAGCAGCCAAGTAGTACAGGGGTACTATGGCTACACCTTC.

The genes are TRBV5-1 and TRBJ1-3; 7 positions agree with TRBD1. V was pared by 4 bases and J by 0 bases, with 7 bases of the junction left unmatched. CDR1 and CDR2 from the germline V gene are SGHRS and YFSETQ. This CDR3 contains 16 residues. This CDR3 is CASSVTGLNSGNTIYF. Here the CDR3 DNA reads TGCGCCAGCAGCGTGACAGGGCTAAACTCTGGAAACACCATATATTTT.

The rearrangement uses TRBV6-6 and TRBJ2-1; 12 bases map to TRBD2. V was clipped by 5 bases and J by 1 base; unmatched bases: 12. The CDR3 extends over 19 amino acids. Germline V gene sequence: CDR1 MNHNY, CDR2 SVGAGI (reference sequence). CDR3 residues: CASSLRELGLAGSYNEQFF. The DNA for the CDR3 is TGTGCCAGCAGTCTAAGGGAGCTCGGACTAGCGGGGTCCTACAATGAGCAGTTCTTC.

The chain links TRBV7-2 to TRBJ2-1; 9 bases are shared with TRBD2. V shed 0 bases, J shed 4 bases, and the junction held 7 bases outside the gene matches. The CDR3 length is 17 residues. The germline V gene encodes CDR1 SGHTA and CDR2 FQGNSA. CDR3 coding DNA: TGTGCCAGCAGCTTAGCGGGGCTAGCGGGGACTTACAATGAGCAGTTCTTC. This translates into CASSLAGLAGTYNEQFF.

This chain joins TRBV6-5 and TRBJ2-7; the D gene is possibly TRBD2 (6 bases). CDR3 length: 15 residues. Trimming stripped 6 bases from V and 3 bases from J, with 18 bases between. CDR1 is MNHEY and CDR2 is SVGAGI in the germline V gene. CDR3 loop: CASSSLRDSLYEQYF. The CDR3 DNA reads TGTGCCAGCAGCTCCCTCCGGGACTCGCTCTACGAGCAGTACTTC.

CDR3 in amino acids: CAWSVDVGEQFF. The CDR3 region has the DNA TGTGCCTGGAGTGTCGATGTCGGTGAGCAGTTCTTC. The chain recombines TRBV30 with TRBJ2-1; no reliable D call. Germline CDR1 is GTSNPN and CDR2 is SVGIG (reference sequence). The CDR3 is 12 residues long. Trimming cost V 0 bases and J 9 bases, with 9 bases left between them.

The J gene is TRBJ1-1, the V gene TRBV27, with D possibly TRBD1 on 5 matching bases. CDR3 length: 14 amino acids. V gave up 6 bases and J gave up 0 bases, with 11 bases separating them. Germline-derived CDR1 and CDR2 are MNHEY and SMNVEV (reference sequence). DNA for the CDR3: TGTGCCAGCAGGACAGACCTTATGAACACTGAAGCTTTCTTT. Its protein is CASRTDLMNTEAFF.

This clone was found a few times. The sample holds other DNA sequences that translate to the same CDR3. This chain links TRBV19 with TRBJ2-5; TRBD2 aligns across 15 bases. In germline, CDR1 is LNHDA, CDR2 SQIVND (reference sequence). The CDR3 is 17 residues long. Trimming took 3 bases from V and 5 from J; bases not matched to a gene: 7. CDR3 sequence (DNA): TGTGCCAGTAGTATTCGGACTAGCGGGAGGGCCGGCGAGACCCAGTACTTC. It translates to CASSIRTSGRAGETQYF.

CDR3 nucleotide sequence: TGTGCCAGCAGTTTACGTATGGACAGGGCATCCCGAAGCTCCTACGAGCAGTACTTC. Residues: CASSLRMDRASRSSYEQYF. V gene TRBV27 combines with J gene TRBJ2-7; 8 nucleotides agree with TRBD1. The CDR3 is 19 amino acids. The ends lost 2 bases at V and 0 bases at J; junction bases unmatched: 15. Germline CDR1 and CDR2: MNHEY and SMNVEV (reference sequence).

For this clone: At one boundary the junction diverges from the germline segment, which might be a read error. The V gene is TRBV4-1, the J gene TRBJ1-6; perhaps TRBD1 as D (6 bases). Per germline, CDR1 MGHRA and CDR2 YSYEKL. This CDR3 is 15 amino acids long. The CDR3 spells CASSPLQGPRSPLHF. CDR3 nucleotide sequence: TGCGCCAGCAGCCCACTACAGGGCCCCCGGTCACCCCTTCACTTT.

This clone has only one observation. The V call is TRBV7-6, the J call TRBJ2-2; D might be TRBD2 (6 bases). Trimming left V 5 bases short and J 0 bases short, with 13 bases between. Germline V lookup: CDR1 SGHVS, CDR2 FNYEAQ. This CDR3 contains 16 residues. CDR3 bases: TGTGCCAGCAGCCTAACCGGGACTTCGAACACCGGGGAGCTGTTTTTT. Protein product: CASSLTGTSNTGELFF.

This chain uses TRBV9 with TRBJ1-2, with a possible D match to TRBD1 (6 bases). The CDR3 sequence is 13 residues long. The germline V gene has CDR1 SGDLS and CDR2 YYNGEE. The V gene lost 2 bases and the J gene lost 7 bases, with 12 bases spanning the gap. For the CDR3, the DNA is TGTGCCAGCAGCGTCGCACAGGGATTTGGCTACACCTTC. Translating it yields CASSVAQGFGYTF.

The rearrangement uses TRBV9 and TRBJ1-2, with 8 nucleotides matching TRBD1. Germline V CDR1 and CDR2: SGDLS, YYNGEE. V lost 2 bases to trimming and J lost 4 bases; unmatched junction nucleotides: 4. This CDR3 comprises 14 residues. This CDR3 is CASSVLQGAYGYTF. CDR3 in DNA: TGTGCCAGCAGCGTTCTCCAGGGGGCCTATGGCTACACCTTC.

The chain has TRBV11-1 and TRBJ2-1; 7 nucleotides line up with TRBD2. CDR1 is SGHAT and CDR2 is FQDESV in the germline V gene (reference sequence). V dropped 0 bases and J dropped 8; count of bases not matched to a gene: 4. CDR3 size: 14 residues. CDR3: CASSLAGGGDEQFF. Here the CDR3 DNA reads TGTGCCAGCAGCTTAGCTGGCGGGGGAGATGAGCAGTTCTTC.

Here the CDR3 DNA reads TGTGCCAGCAGATGGGGGGCGAACACCGGGGAGCTGTTTTTT. Translation gives CASRWGANTGELFF. This chain links TRBV2 with TRBJ2-2, with D possibly being TRBD2 (6 bases). V was trimmed by 6 bases and J by 0 bases, leaving 8 bases between them. Germline CDR1 and CDR2: SNHLY and FYNNEI. The CDR3 loop spans 14 amino acids.

The chain has TRBV10-3 and TRBJ1-1, with TRBD1 matching over 7 bases. V was clipped by 5 bases and J by 1 base; unmatched bases: 4. This CDR3 has 14 residues. CDR1 is ENHRY, CDR2 SYGVKD, per germline. CDR3 sequence (DNA): TGTGCCATCAGTTGGGACAGCGGGAACACTGAAGCTTTCTTT. Amino acids: CAISWDSGNTEAFF.